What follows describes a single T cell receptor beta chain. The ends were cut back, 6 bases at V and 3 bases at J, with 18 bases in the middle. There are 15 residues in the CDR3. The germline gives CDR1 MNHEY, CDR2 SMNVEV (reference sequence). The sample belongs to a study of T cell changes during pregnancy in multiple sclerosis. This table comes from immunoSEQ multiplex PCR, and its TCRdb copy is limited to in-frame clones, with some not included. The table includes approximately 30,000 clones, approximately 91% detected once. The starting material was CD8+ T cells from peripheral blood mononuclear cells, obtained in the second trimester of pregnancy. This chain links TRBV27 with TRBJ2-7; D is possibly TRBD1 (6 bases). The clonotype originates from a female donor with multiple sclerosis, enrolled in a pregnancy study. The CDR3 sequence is CASSWGLPGHYEQYF. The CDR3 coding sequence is TGTGCCAGCAGCTGGGGGCTTCCGGGACACTACGAGCAGTACTTC.